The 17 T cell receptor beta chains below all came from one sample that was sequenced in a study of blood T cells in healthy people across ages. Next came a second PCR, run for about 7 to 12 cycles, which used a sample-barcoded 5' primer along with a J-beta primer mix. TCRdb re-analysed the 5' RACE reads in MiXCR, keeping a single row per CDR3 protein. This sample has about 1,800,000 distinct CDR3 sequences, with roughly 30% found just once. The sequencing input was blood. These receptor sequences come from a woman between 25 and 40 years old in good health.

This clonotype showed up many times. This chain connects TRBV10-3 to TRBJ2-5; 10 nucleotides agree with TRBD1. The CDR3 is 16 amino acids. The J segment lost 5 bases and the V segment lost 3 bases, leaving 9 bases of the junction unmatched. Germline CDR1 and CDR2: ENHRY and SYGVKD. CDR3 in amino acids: CAISDLGQGRLETQYF. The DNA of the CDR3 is TGTGCCATCAGTGATCTGGGACAGGGGAGGTTGGAGACCCAGTACTTC.

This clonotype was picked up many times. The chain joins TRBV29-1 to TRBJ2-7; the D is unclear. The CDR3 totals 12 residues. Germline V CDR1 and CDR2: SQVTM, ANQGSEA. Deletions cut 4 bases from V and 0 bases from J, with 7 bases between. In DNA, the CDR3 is TGCAGCGTTGGTCTAGTCTCCTACGAGCAGTACTTC. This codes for CSVGLVSYEQYF.

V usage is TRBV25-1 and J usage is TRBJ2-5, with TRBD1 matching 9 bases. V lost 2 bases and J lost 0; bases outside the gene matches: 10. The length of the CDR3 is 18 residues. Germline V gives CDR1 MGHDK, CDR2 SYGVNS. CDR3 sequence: CASSEREQGALNQETQYF. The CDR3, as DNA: TGTGCCAGCAGTGAACGGGAACAGGGGGCGCTTAACCAAGAGACCCAGTACTTC.

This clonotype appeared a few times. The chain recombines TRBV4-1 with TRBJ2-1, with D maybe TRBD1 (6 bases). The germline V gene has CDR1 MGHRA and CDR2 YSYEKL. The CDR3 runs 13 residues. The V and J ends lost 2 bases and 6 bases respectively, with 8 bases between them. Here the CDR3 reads CASSQSGVNEQFF. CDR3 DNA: TGCGCCAGCAGCCAATCAGGGGTCAATGAGCAGTTCTTC.

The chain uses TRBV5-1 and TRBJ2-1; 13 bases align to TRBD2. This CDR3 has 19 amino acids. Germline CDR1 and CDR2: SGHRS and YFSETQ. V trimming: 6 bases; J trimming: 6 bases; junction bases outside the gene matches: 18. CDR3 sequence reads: CASTEEKLAGGPLGNEQFF. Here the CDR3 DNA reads TGCGCCAGCACCGAAGAAAAACTAGCGGGGGGGCCTTTAGGCAATGAGCAGTTCTTC.

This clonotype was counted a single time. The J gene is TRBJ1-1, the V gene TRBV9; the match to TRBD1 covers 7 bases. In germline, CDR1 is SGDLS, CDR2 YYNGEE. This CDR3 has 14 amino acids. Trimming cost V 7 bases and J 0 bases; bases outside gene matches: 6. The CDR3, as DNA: TGTGCCAGCGCAGGGGGGCCCTTGAACACTGAAGCTTTCTTT. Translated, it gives CASAGGPLNTEAFF.

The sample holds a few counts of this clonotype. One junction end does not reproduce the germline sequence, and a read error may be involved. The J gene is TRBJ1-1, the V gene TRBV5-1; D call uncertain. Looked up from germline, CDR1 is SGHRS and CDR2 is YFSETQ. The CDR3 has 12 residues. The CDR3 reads CASILSDTEAFF. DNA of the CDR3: TGCGCCAGCATCTTGTCTGACACTGAAGCTTTCTTT. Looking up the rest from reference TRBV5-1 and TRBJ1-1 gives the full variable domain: KAGVTQTPRYLIKTRGQQVTLSCSPISGHRSVSWYQQTPGQGLQFLFEYFSETQRNKGNFPGRFSGRQFSNSRSEMNVSTLELGDSALYLCASILSDTEAFFGQGTRLTVV.

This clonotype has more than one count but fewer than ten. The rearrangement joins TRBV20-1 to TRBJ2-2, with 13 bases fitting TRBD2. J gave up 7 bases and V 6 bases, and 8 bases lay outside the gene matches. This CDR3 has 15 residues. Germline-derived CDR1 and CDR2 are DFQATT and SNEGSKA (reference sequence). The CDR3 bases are TGCAGTGCCTGGACTAGCGGGAGAGGCGTCGGGGAGCTGTTTTTT. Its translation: CSAWTSGRGVGELFF.

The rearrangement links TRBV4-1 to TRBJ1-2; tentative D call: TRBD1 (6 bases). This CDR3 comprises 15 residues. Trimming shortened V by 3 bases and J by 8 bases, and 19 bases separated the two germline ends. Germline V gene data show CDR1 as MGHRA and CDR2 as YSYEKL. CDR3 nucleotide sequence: TGCGCCAGCAGCCAGCCAGGACAGCTGAATGAAGGCTACACCTTC. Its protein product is CASSQPGQLNEGYTF.

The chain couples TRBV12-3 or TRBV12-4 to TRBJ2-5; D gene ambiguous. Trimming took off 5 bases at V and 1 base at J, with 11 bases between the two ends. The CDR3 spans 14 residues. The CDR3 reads CASSPLRTQETQYF. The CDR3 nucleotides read TGTGCCAGCAGTCCCTTGCGGACCCAAGAGACCCAGTACTTC.

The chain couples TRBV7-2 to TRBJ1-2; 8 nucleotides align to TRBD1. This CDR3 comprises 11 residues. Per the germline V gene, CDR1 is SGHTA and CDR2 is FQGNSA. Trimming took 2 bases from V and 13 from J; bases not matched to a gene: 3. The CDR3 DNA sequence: TGTGCCAGCAGCTTACAGGGGGCATGCACCTTC. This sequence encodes CASSLQGACTF.

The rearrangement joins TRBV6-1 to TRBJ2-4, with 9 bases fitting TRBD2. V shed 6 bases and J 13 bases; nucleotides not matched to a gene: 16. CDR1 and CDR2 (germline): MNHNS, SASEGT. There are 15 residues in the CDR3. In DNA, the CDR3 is TGTGCCAGCAGGGCAAGCGGGGGGTTCAAAAATGAGCAGTACTTC. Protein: CASRASGGFKNEQYF.

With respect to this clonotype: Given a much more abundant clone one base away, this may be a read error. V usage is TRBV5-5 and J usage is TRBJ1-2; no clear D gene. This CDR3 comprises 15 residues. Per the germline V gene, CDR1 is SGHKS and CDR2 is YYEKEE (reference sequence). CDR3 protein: CASSLVTPKGHGHTF. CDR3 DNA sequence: TGTGCCAGCAGCTTGGTGACCCCTAAAGGCCATGGCCACACCTTC.

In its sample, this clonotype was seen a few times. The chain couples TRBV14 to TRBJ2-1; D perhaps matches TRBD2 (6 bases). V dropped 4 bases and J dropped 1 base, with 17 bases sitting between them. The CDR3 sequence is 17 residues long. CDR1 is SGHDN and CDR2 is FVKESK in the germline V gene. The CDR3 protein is CASSRRYGGTSYNEQFF. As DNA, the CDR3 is TGTGCCAGCAGCCGGAGATATGGGGGGACGTCCTACAATGAGCAGTTCTTC.

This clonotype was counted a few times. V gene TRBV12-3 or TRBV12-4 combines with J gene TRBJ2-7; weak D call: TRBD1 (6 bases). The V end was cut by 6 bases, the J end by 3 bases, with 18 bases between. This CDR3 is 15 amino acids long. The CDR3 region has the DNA TGTGCCAGCAGCCTAGACAGGCCGTCTATCTACGAGCAGTACTTC. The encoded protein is CASSLDRPSIYEQYF.

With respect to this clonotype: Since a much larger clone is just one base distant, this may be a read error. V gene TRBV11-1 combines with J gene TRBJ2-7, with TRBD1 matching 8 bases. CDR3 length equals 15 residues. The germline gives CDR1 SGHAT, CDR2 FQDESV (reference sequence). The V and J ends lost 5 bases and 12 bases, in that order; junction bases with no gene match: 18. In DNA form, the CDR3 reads TGTGCCAGCAGCCCCAACTCCGGACAGGGCATGACCCGGTACTTC. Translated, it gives CASSPNSGQGMTRYF.

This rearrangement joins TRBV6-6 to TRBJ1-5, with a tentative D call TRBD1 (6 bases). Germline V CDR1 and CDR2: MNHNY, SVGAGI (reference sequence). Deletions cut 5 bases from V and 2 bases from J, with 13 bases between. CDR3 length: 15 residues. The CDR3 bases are TGTGCCAGCAGTAAACAGGGAAGTGGCAATCAGCCCCAGCATTTT. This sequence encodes CASSKQGSGNQPQHF.